The 5 T cell receptor beta chains below come from one sample, sequenced in a study of T cell responses to AZD1222 COVID-19 vaccine. Only in-frame clones appear in the TCRdb table, and some are missing; sequencing was by immunoSEQ multiplex PCR. The sample carries about 81,000 clones, 86% recorded once. This specimen consisted of peripheral blood, obtained 28 days after the second AZD1222 dose. Receptor source: an adult who received the AZD1222 COVID-19 vaccine.

The chain uses TRBV5-1 and TRBJ1-2, with no clear D. V lost 4 bases to trimming and J lost 8 bases, with 21 bases between them. Looked up from germline, CDR1 is SGHRS and CDR2 is YFSETQ. This CDR3 has 15 residues. As DNA, the CDR3 is TGCGCCAGCAGCGGGCAAACCGGACTCGGGCACGGCTACACCTTC. Amino acid sequence: CASSGQTGLGHGYTF.

The chain recombines TRBV30 with TRBJ1-5, with no clear D. There are 13 residues in the CDR3. The V gene's germline CDR1 is GTSNPN and CDR2 SVGIG (reference sequence). V lost 5 bases and J lost 2, with 10 bases in between. The CDR3 region has the DNA TGTGCCTGGCGGGATCAGGGCAATCAGCCCCAGCATTTT. This sequence encodes CAWRDQGNQPQHF.

This clone appeared once. The chain has TRBV5-1 and TRBJ1-1, with 9 bases fitting TRBD1. The V segment lost 5 bases and the J segment 6 bases; nucleotides outside the gene matches: 8. Per the germline V gene, CDR1 is SGHRS and CDR2 is YFSETQ. The CDR3 extends over 14 amino acids. The CDR3 DNA reads as TGCGCCAGCAGACCCGGGACAGGGCCATCTGAAGCTTTCTTT. This encodes CASRPGTGPSEAFF.

The genes are TRBV28 and TRBJ2-7; D perhaps matches TRBD1 (6 bases). The germline V gene encodes CDR1 MDHEN and CDR2 SYDVKM. Trimming removed 7 bases at V and 3 bases at J, with 16 bases between. This CDR3 contains 14 residues. The CDR3 bases are TGTGCCAGCAACCAAATGGACAGATTCTACGAGCAGTACTTC. It is translated as CASNQMDRFYEQYF. The variable domain in full, completed from reference TRBV28 and TRBJ2-7, reads DVKVTQSSRYLVKRTGEKVFLECVQDMDHENMFWYRQDPGLGLRLIYFSYDVKMKEKGDIPEGYSVSREKKERFSLILESASTNQTSMYLCASNQMDRFYEQYFGPGTRLTVT.

This clone was observed once. This CDR3 is CASSIVVNQPQHF. CDR3 bases: TGTGCCAGCAGTATCGTCGTGAATCAGCCCCAGCATTTT. The chain employs TRBV6-4 and TRBJ1-5; D is uncertain. This CDR3 contains 13 residues. CDR1 and CDR2 (germline): MRHNA, SNTAGT. With 5 bases removed from V and 4 bases from J, the gap between germline ends came to 9 bases.